Presented here are 10 T cell receptor beta chains from one specimen sequenced in a study of cytomegalovirus exposure and HLA in healthy donors. The data were produced by immunoSEQ multiplex PCR, yet TCRdb's version contains in-frame clones alone and is incomplete. The sample holds some 330,000 clones, roughly 85% seen once. Material: PBMCs. The receptors shown here come from a woman aged 18 to 35 in good health and CMV-seronegative.

The chain couples TRBV9 to TRBJ1-4; 7 positions match TRBD1. This CDR3 comprises 16 residues. Germline CDR1 is SGDLS and CDR2 is YYNGEE. The V and J ends lost 2 bases and 0 bases, in that order; junction bases with no gene match: 4. CDR3 protein: CASSVGTEATNEKLFF. For the CDR3, the DNA is TGTGCCAGCAGCGTGGGGACAGAAGCAACTAATGAAAAACTGTTTTTT.

The chain has TRBV2 and TRBJ1-5, with 7 nucleotides matching TRBD1. With 6 bases clipped from V and 3 bases from J, the junction kept 11 bases outside the gene matches. The germline V gene has CDR1 SNHLY and CDR2 FYNNEI. The CDR3 consists of 16 residues. The CDR3 DNA follows: TGTGCCAGCAGAGGTCAGACAGGGATCCCCAATCAGCCCCAGCATTTT. Residues: CASRGQTGIPNQPQHF.

This clone has a handful of counts. The gene calls are TRBV6-1 and TRBJ1-4; D possibly corresponds to TRBD1 (5 bases). V was trimmed by 10 bases and J by 7 bases, leaving 22 bases between them. Germline CDR1 MNHNS, CDR2 SASEGT. This CDR3 is built from 15 residues. The chain's CDR3 is CATRGAHSFGEKLFF. In DNA form, the CDR3 reads TGTGCCACCCGTGGGGCCCATAGTTTCGGTGAAAAACTGTTTTTT.

The rearrangement uses TRBV7-2 and TRBJ1-1; a possible D gene is TRBD1 (6 bases). V dropped 0 bases and J dropped 6 bases, with 14 bases sitting between them. The CDR3 extends over 15 amino acids. The germline V gene encodes CDR1 SGHTA and CDR2 FQGNSA. The CDR3 DNA reads TGTGCCAGCAGCTTAGCGTCTGCAGGGGTATCTGAAGCTTTCTTT. Translated, it gives CASSLASAGVSEAFF.

This clone was detected once. The V call is TRBV10-3, the J call TRBJ2-7; D possibly corresponds to TRBD1 (6 bases). V was pared by 3 bases and J by 4 bases, with 10 bases between. The CDR3 length is 13 residues. The germline CDR1 and CDR2 sequences are ENHRY and SYGVKD. CDR3 DNA sequence: TGTGCCATCAGTGAACCAGGGGCGTACGAGCAGTACTTC. It is translated as CAISEPGAYEQYF.

This chain links TRBV7-2 with TRBJ1-2; 8 nucleotides match TRBD1. The CDR3 sequence is 15 residues long. J was trimmed by 4 bases and V by 1 base; bases with no gene match: 5. The germline V gene has CDR1 SGHTA and CDR2 FQGNSA. Here the CDR3 reads CASSLEPGGSYGYTF. CDR3 DNA: TGTGCCAGCAGCTTAGAACCAGGGGGCAGCTATGGCTACACCTTC.

The rearrangement links TRBV5-6 to TRBJ2-1; perhaps TRBD1 as D (6 bases). This CDR3 contains 14 residues. Trimming pared 4 bases from V and 4 bases from J, leaving 12 bases between. CDR1 and CDR2 (germline): SGHDT, YYEEEE. Here the CDR3 DNA reads TGTGCCAGCAGCCAGGACAGTAGGTACAATGAGCAGTTCTTC. Translation: CASSQDSRYNEQFF. The whole variable domain, remainder taken from reference TRBV5-6 and TRBJ2-1, is DAGVTQSPTHLIKTRGQQVTLRCSPKSGHDTVSWYQQALGQGPQFIFQYYEEEERQRGNFPDRFSGHQFPNYSSELNVNALLLGDSALYLCASSQDSRYNEQFFGPGTRLTVL.

The genes are TRBV7-2 and TRBJ1-5; TRBD1 might be the D (6 bases). The CDR3 covers 15 residues. Per germline, CDR1 SGHTA and CDR2 FQGNSA. Trimming cost V 6 bases and J 4 bases, with 16 bases left between them. The CDR3 region has the DNA TGTGCCAGCAGTTATAACACAGGGTTAAATCAGCCCCAGCATTTT. Amino acids: CASSYNTGLNQPQHF.

V usage is TRBV5-6 and J usage is TRBJ2-2; 14 bases agree with TRBD2. Trimming at V came to 0 bases and at J to 5 bases, leaving 9 bases not matched to a gene. This CDR3 is built from 19 residues. The germline V gene has CDR1 SGHDT and CDR2 YYEEEE. CDR3 in amino acids: CASSLGLGLAGERTGELFF. DNA for the CDR3: TGTGCCAGCAGCTTGGGCCTGGGACTAGCGGGAGAAAGGACCGGGGAGCTGTTTTTT.

V gene TRBV6-5 combines with J gene TRBJ1-5, with a tentative D call TRBD1 (6 bases). The CDR3 loop spans 15 amino acids. Germline CDR1 is MNHEY and CDR2 is SVGAGI. V was clipped by 6 bases and J by 4 bases, with 16 bases between them. DNA for the CDR3: TGTGCCAGCAGCCAACAGGGTGAGGGTAATCAGCCCCAGCATTTT. This translates into CASSQQGEGNQPQHF.